This passage covers 9 T cell receptor beta chains from one sample sequenced in a study of T cells in Graves' hyperthyroidism and ophthalmopathy. There were TCR beta CDR3 regions amplified from RNA transcripts. HTBI primers were the set used in a first-round RT-PCR of the TCR CDR3. In TCRdb, the multiplex PCR reads were re-called with MiXCR into one record per CDR3 protein. The sample contains roughly 400,000 distinct CDR3 sequences, around a sixth of which appear only once. Sequenced sample: blood. The receptors shown here come from a woman in her late teens or twenties with Graves' hyperthyroidism that later progressed to Graves' ophthalmopathy.

Of note for this clonotype: Possible read error: a much larger clone is one base away. The gene calls are TRBV28 and TRBJ2-5; tentatively, D is TRBD2 (6 bases). V lost 1 base and J 7 bases, leaving 22 bases between the germline ends. Germline assignment: CDR1 MDHEN and CDR2 SYDVKM. The CDR3 runs to 17 residues. DNA of the CDR3: TGTGCCAGCAGTTTATCCCCGGCTAGCGCCAAGGGTCGGACCCAGTACTTC. It encodes CASSLSPASAKGRTQYF. Full variable domain (outside the CDR3, taken from reference TRBV28 and TRBJ2-5): DVKVTQSSRYLVKRTGEKVFLECVQDMDHENMFWYRQDPGLGLRLIYFSYDVKMKEKGDIPEGYSVSREKKERFSLILESASTNQTSMYLCASSLSPASAKGRTQYFGPGTRLLVL.

The chain uses TRBV5-1 and TRBJ2-2; a possible D gene is TRBD1 (5 bases). Germline CDR1 SGHRS, CDR2 YFSETQ. The CDR3 consists of 18 residues. V was clipped by 0 bases and J by 5 bases, with 20 bases between them. The CDR3 DNA follows: TGCGCCAGCAGCTTGGAGCAACAGGCCAGGGCAGATACCGGGGAGCTGTTTTTT. Its protein product is CASSLEQQARADTGELFF.

This clonotype turned up a few times. CDR3 sequence: CSASAGSWETQYF. CDR3 nucleotide sequence: TGCAGTGCTAGTGCAGGCAGTTGGGAGACCCAGTACTTC. V gene TRBV20-1 combines with J gene TRBJ2-5; no definite D call. The germline V and J ends were trimmed by 3 bases and 5 bases, with 13 bases remaining between them. Germline V gene sequence: CDR1 DFQATT, CDR2 SNEGSKA (reference sequence). The CDR3 is made up of 13 amino acids.

The chain links TRBV3-1 to TRBJ1-6; 8 nucleotides match TRBD1. Per germline, CDR1 LGHDT and CDR2 YNNKEL (reference sequence). The CDR3 loop spans 13 amino acids. Trimming cost V 8 bases and J 4 bases; bases outside gene matches: 1. Written as DNA, the CDR3 is TGTGCCAGCGGGGACAGGTATAATTCACCCCTCCACTTT. Protein product: CASGDRYNSPLHF.

The chain joins TRBV12-5 to TRBJ2-2; D call uncertain. Germline assignment: CDR1 LGHNT and CDR2 FRNRAP. With 1 base removed from V and 7 bases from J, the gap between germline ends came to 4 bases. The CDR3 covers 12 residues. Written as DNA, the CDR3 is TGTGCTAGTGGTTTGGATTACGGGGAGCTGTTTTTT. Translating it yields CASGLDYGELFF. Full variable domain (rest looked up from reference TRBV12-5 and TRBJ2-2): DARVTQTPRHKVTEMGQEVTMRCQPILGHNTVFWYRQTMMQGLELLAYFRNRAPLDDSGMPKDRFSAEMPDATLATLKIQPSEPRDSAVYFCASGLDYGELFFGEGSRLTVL.

A word on this clonotype: One end of the junction does not line up with germline, which may come from a read error. The chain employs TRBV20-1 and TRBJ2-3; no reliable D call. This CDR3 spans 14 amino acids. The germline V gene encodes CDR1 DFQATT and CDR2 SNEGSKA (reference sequence). DNA of the CDR3: TGCAGTGCTAGTCTGCAGGCCGTCACAGATACGCGGTATTTT. It yields the protein CSASLQAVTDTRYF.

This clonotype was counted between two and nine times. This sequence joins TRBV14 and TRBJ2-7; TRBD1 matches 10 bases. The trim removed 3 bases at V and 0 bases at J, leaving 2 bases unmatched. The CDR3 is 15 residues long. CDR1 is SGHDN, CDR2 FVKESK, per germline. CDR3 region: CASSQGQGTSYEQYF. The DNA for the CDR3 is TGTGCCAGCAGCCAGGGACAGGGGACCTCCTACGAGCAGTACTTC.

The gene calls are TRBV20-1 and TRBJ2-1; 8 positions match TRBD2. The CDR3 length is 14 residues. Germline-derived CDR1 and CDR2 are DFQATT and SNEGSKA (reference sequence). With V trimmed by 6 bases and J by 8 bases, 12 bases remained unmatched. The CDR3 DNA sequence: TGCAGTGCAAAACCCCCCGGGACTAGTGATGAGCAGTTCTTC. It specifies CSAKPPGTSDEQFF.

This clonotype was detected only a few times. The chain recombines TRBV7-9 with TRBJ1-4, with TRBD1 identical over 9 bases. From germline, CDR1 is SEHNR and CDR2 FQNEAQ (reference sequence). The CDR3 has 16 residues. With 6 bases clipped from V and 4 bases from J, the junction kept 9 bases outside the gene matches. CDR3 coding DNA: TGTGCCAGCAGTAACCGGGACAGGGCCCTTAATGAAAAACTGTTTTTT. It is translated as CASSNRDRALNEKLFF.